What follows are 27 T cell receptor beta chains derived from one specimen sequenced in a study of T-cell reconstitution after alpha-beta-depleted transplantation in children (dated by TCRdb to the mid-2010s). The sample's treatment or condition label is to be understood as: allogeneic hematopoietic cell transplantation with graft depleted of TCRalphabeta T cells and CD19 B cells. The library was made by PCR. Sequencer: Illumina HiSeq 2500. TCR libraries were prepared with molecular barcoding, using unique molecular identifiers to normalize TCRbeta repertoire quantification. The public reads were reprocessed in TCRdb via fastp at Q25 and MiXCR, keeping in-frame beta chains. When rows share a CDR3 protein, they turn into one entry using the most common DNA and genes. This sample holds about 610,000 distinct CDR3 sequences; 27% were observed only once. The top ten constitute about 35% of the sample.

This specimen consisted of PBMCs, obtained before TCRalphabeta/CD19-depleted stem cell transplant. Every receptor here comes from a boy under two years old with Wiskott-Aldrich syndrome, due to receive a stem cell transplant.

This clonotype was picked up a small number of times. The gene calls are TRBV9 and TRBJ2-7; a possible D gene is TRBD2 (7 bases). V was clipped by 2 bases and J by 6 bases, with 18 bases between them. CDR1 and CDR2 (germline): SGDLS, YYNGEE. There are 15 residues in the CDR3. The CDR3 reads CASSVDVGGALEQYF. CDR3 nucleotide sequence: TGTGCCAGCAGCGTCGACGTTGGGGGGGCTCTCGAGCAGTACTTC.

The V and J genes are TRBV29-1 and TRBJ1-1, with no clear D. With 3 bases removed from V and 1 base from J, the gap between germline ends came to 6 bases. Germline lookup yields CDR1 SQVTM and CDR2 ANQGSEA. This CDR3 region has 12 residues. Here the CDR3 reads CSVDPENTEAFF. The CDR3 DNA reads TGCAGCGTTGACCCCGAGAACACTGAAGCTTTCTTT.

This clonotype was observed a handful of times. The V call is TRBV12-3 or TRBV12-4, the J call TRBJ1-3; TRBD1 is a possible D gene (6 bases). This CDR3 region has 15 residues. Trimming shortened V by 6 bases and J by 0 bases, and 12 bases separated the two germline ends. The CDR3 is CASSRTGFSGNTIYF. The CDR3 nucleotides are TGTGCCAGCAGCCGAACAGGGTTCTCTGGAAACACCATATATTTT.

Note on this clonotype: At one boundary the junction diverges from the germline segment, which might be a read error. The V call is TRBV5-1, the J call TRBJ1-1; maybe TRBD1 (5 bases). The length of the CDR3 is 16 residues. Germline V lookup: CDR1 SGHRS, CDR2 YFSETQ. CDR3 sequence (DNA): TGCGCCAGCAGCTTGTTCTGGGGCAGTTTGAACACTGAAGCTTCCTTT. It yields the protein CASSLFWGSLNTEASF.

V gene TRBV12-3 or TRBV12-4 combines with J gene TRBJ2-2; no clear D. The CDR3 length is 15 residues. Trimming left V 0 bases short and J 6 bases short, with 11 bases between. The CDR3 here is CASSLAVALSGELFF. CDR3 in DNA: TGTGCCAGCAGTTTAGCGGTGGCCCTCTCCGGGGAGCTGTTTTTT.

Concerning this clonotype itself: A single base separates this from a much larger clone, so it may be a read error. The V call is TRBV5-1, the J call TRBJ2-5; D may be TRBD1 (6 bases). The CDR3 has 13 residues. CDR1 and CDR2 (germline): SGHRS, YFSETQ. V shed 1 base and J shed 5 bases, with 9 bases lying between them. CDR3 protein: CASSLPGDETQYF. Written as DNA, the CDR3 is TGCGCCAGCAGCTTGCCAGGGGACGAGACCCAGTACTTC.

V and J are TRBV9 and TRBJ2-7; TRBD2 matches 7 bases. The CDR3 length is 14 residues. The trim removed 4 bases at V and 6 bases at J, leaving 10 bases unmatched. Germline V gene data show CDR1 as SGDLS and CDR2 as YYNGEE. CDR3 sequence (DNA): TGTGCCAGCAGCCTAAGGGACTACGTCGCCGAGCAGTACTTC. It translates to CASSLRDYVAEQYF.

This clonotype was observed a few times. This chain connects TRBV20-1 to TRBJ2-1; 8 bases agree with TRBD2. This CDR3 comprises 13 residues. The germline V gene encodes CDR1 DFQATT and CDR2 SNEGSKA (reference sequence). The ends lost 0 bases at V and 9 bases at J; junction bases unmatched: 4. Here the CDR3 DNA reads TGCAGTGCTAGAGACGGGACTAGTTCTGAGCAGTTCTTC. This sequence encodes CSARDGTSSEQFF.

The chain uses TRBV5-1 and TRBJ1-1, with D perhaps matching TRBD1 (6 bases). CDR3 length equals 15 residues. The V gene's germline CDR1 is SGHRS and CDR2 YFSETQ. V shed 0 bases and J shed 5 bases, with 14 bases lying between them. In DNA, the CDR3 is TGCGCCAGCAGCTTGGACCAGGGGTTGGATACTGAAGCTTTCTTT. It is translated as CASSLDQGLDTEAFF.

This rearrangement joins TRBV10-3 to TRBJ1-2; D possibly corresponds to TRBD1 (5 bases). The V and J ends lost 5 bases and 1 base respectively, with 11 bases between them. The CDR3 runs 14 residues. Germline V CDR1 and CDR2: ENHRY, SYGVKD. CDR3 region: CAISPLGGNYGYTF. The CDR3 DNA follows: TGTGCCATCAGTCCCCTTGGGGGTAACTATGGCTACACCTTC.

This clonotype has just a few counts. The chain recombines TRBV5-1 with TRBJ1-3; 9 nucleotides line up with TRBD1. The trim removed 4 bases at V and 2 bases at J, leaving 10 bases unmatched. The CDR3 runs to 17 residues. Germline-derived CDR1 and CDR2 are SGHRS and YFSETQ. The CDR3 nucleotides are TGCGCCAGCAGCGGCAGGGGGGGGACAGGGCCTGGAAACACCATATATTTT. This translates into CASSGRGGTGPGNTIYF.

The rearrangement uses TRBV12-3 or TRBV12-4 and TRBJ2-7; D unclear. The CDR3 runs to 12 residues. Between the trimmed V and J ends, which lost 5 bases and 4 bases, there was a span of 9 bases. CDR3 protein: CASSVVGYEQYF. Here the CDR3 DNA reads TGTGCCAGCAGTGTTGTAGGGTACGAGCAGTACTTC.

The chain uses TRBV5-1 and TRBJ1-1, with no clear D. Germline V gene data show CDR1 as SGHRS and CDR2 as YFSETQ. The CDR3 length is 15 residues. With 1 base removed from V and 0 bases from J, the gap between germline ends came to 10 bases. The DNA for the CDR3 is TGCGCCAGCAGCTTGTCGCTGACGGTGAACACTGAAGCTTTCTTT. This gives the protein CASSLSLTVNTEAFF. Together with reference TRBV5-1 and TRBJ1-1, the CDR3 gives the full variable domain: KAGVTQTPRYLIKTRGQQVTLSCSPISGHRSVSWYQQTPGQGLQFLFEYFSETQRNKGNFPGRFSGRQFSNSRSEMNVSTLELGDSALYLCASSLSLTVNTEAFFGQGTRLTVV.

This clonotype was seen only a few times. V and J are TRBV6-5 and TRBJ2-1; 11 bases are shared with TRBD2. The trim removed 6 bases at V and 9 bases at J, leaving 7 bases unmatched. CDR1 and CDR2 from the germline V gene are MNHEY and SVGAGI. This CDR3 comprises 14 residues. CDR3: CASRYSGRAGEQFF. CDR3 nucleotide sequence: TGTGCCAGCAGGTATAGCGGGAGGGCCGGTGAGCAGTTCTTC.

In its sample, this clonotype was seen a few times. The chain recombines TRBV29-1 with TRBJ2-1; perhaps TRBD1 as D (5 bases). V was pared by 4 bases and J by 8 bases, with 12 bases between. Per the germline V gene, CDR1 is SQVTM and CDR2 is ANQGSEA. CDR3 size: 12 residues. This chain's CDR3 is CSVVAGIYEQFF. The CDR3 bases are TGCAGCGTTGTTGCAGGGATCTATGAGCAGTTCTTC.

This clonotype was counted between two and nine times. V gene TRBV20-1 combines with J gene TRBJ2-7; 7 bases match TRBD2. This CDR3 has 15 residues. CDR1 is DFQATT and CDR2 is SNEGSKA in the germline V gene (reference sequence). Losses at the gene ends were 3 bases for V and 3 bases for J; bases not matched to a gene: 11. CDR3 residues: CSAREKAGTGYEQYF. The CDR3 DNA reads TGCAGTGCTAGGGAAAAAGCGGGAACCGGCTACGAGCAGTACTTC.

V usage is TRBV9 and J usage is TRBJ2-1; a weak D match, TRBD2 (5 bases). The CDR3 has 14 residues. Germline V CDR1 and CDR2: SGDLS, YYNGEE. Between the trimmed V and J ends, which lost 3 bases and 5 bases, there was a span of 12 bases. CDR3 nucleotide sequence: TGTGCCAGCAGCGCCGGGAACCAAAACAATGAGCAGTTCTTC. This sequence encodes CASSAGNQNNEQFF.

The chain has TRBV29-1 and TRBJ2-1; 9 nucleotides align to TRBD1. Per the germline V gene, CDR1 is SQVTM and CDR2 is ANQGSEA. There are 13 residues in the CDR3. V was pared by 6 bases and J by 7 bases, with 7 bases of the junction left unmatched. In DNA, the CDR3 is TGCAGCGTAGCCCTGACAGGGGGGAATGAGCAGTTCTTC. Translation: CSVALTGGNEQFF.

The gene calls are TRBV12-3 or TRBV12-4 and TRBJ2-2; D might be TRBD2 (6 bases). V dropped 1 base and J dropped 5 bases, with 14 bases sitting between them. This CDR3 has 16 residues. Here the CDR3 DNA reads TGTGCCAGCAGTTTAGTTGGAGGGTTTGGGACCGGGGAGCTGTTTTTT. Its protein is CASSLVGGFGTGELFF.

This clonotype was seen a handful of times. The chain's CDR3 is CATSADTGTYSNQPQHF. The CDR3 DNA reads as TGTGCCACCAGTGCGGACACAGGGACCTATAGCAATCAGCCCCAGCATTTT. This chain links TRBV24-1 with TRBJ1-5; D perhaps matches TRBD1 (6 bases). Trimming pared 5 bases from V and 0 bases from J, leaving 16 bases between. This CDR3 has 17 residues. Germline V lookup: CDR1 KGHDR, CDR2 SFDVKD.

CDR3 sequence: CASSSYQGPPNNEQFF. The CDR3 nucleotides are TGTGCCAGCAGCTCATATCAGGGGCCCCCAAACAATGAGCAGTTCTTC. This sequence joins TRBV11-2 and TRBJ2-1, with D possibly matching TRBD1 (6 bases). The length of the CDR3 is 16 residues. V was shortened by 4 bases and J by 5 bases, with 18 bases between the two germline ends. The germline V gene has CDR1 SGHAT and CDR2 FQNNGV.

The chain couples TRBV28 to TRBJ1-2, with D maybe TRBD1 (6 bases). The V end was cut by 6 bases, the J end by 4 bases, with 12 bases between. Per the germline V gene, CDR1 is MDHEN and CDR2 is SYDVKM. This CDR3 is built from 13 residues. The CDR3 region has the DNA TGTGCCAGCAGATCCGGGACACCCTATGGCTACACCTTC. Protein sequence: CASRSGTPYGYTF.

The rearrangement links TRBV6-5 to TRBJ2-4; 7 positions match TRBD1. The V and J ends lost 0 bases and 4 bases, in that order; junction bases with no gene match: 6. Per germline, CDR1 MNHEY and CDR2 SVGAGI. The CDR3 is made up of 16 amino acids. Here the CDR3 DNA reads TGTGCCAGCAGTTACTCTGTACAGGGGTCGAAAAACATTCAGTACTTC. Translating gives CASSYSVQGSKNIQYF.

V and J are TRBV12-3 or TRBV12-4 and TRBJ2-3; 14 bases are shared with TRBD2. CDR3 size: 16 residues. Losses at the gene ends were 5 bases for V and 6 bases for J; bases not matched to a gene: 7. CDR3 in amino acids: CASSPSTSGGVDTQYF. DNA of the CDR3: TGTGCCAGCAGTCCCTCGACTAGCGGGGGGGTGGATACGCAGTATTTT.

The gene calls are TRBV20-1 and TRBJ2-7, with D unclear. The CDR3 runs 11 residues. Germline values: CDR1 DFQATT, CDR2 SNEGSKA (reference sequence). Between the trimmed V and J ends, which lost 3 bases and 4 bases, there was a span of 7 bases. The CDR3 sequence is CSASLIYEQYF. Written as DNA, the CDR3 is TGCAGTGCTAGCCTCATATACGAGCAGTACTTC.

V is TRBV12-3 or TRBV12-4 and J is TRBJ2-3; a possible D gene is TRBD2 (6 bases). The CDR3 runs 13 residues. Trimming cost V 5 bases and J 4 bases, with 10 bases left between them. The CDR3 nucleotides read TGTGCCAGCAGTATACTAGCTGCAGATACGCAGTATTTT. Translating gives CASSILAADTQYF.

This chain uses TRBV5-6 with TRBJ2-5, with D possibly matching TRBD1 (5 bases). The CDR3 is 11 residues long. CDR1 and CDR2 from the germline V gene are SGHDT and YYEEEE. Trimming cost V 6 bases and J 5 bases, with 8 bases left between them. CDR3 sequence reads: CASTWGETQYF. The DNA of the CDR3 is TGTGCCAGCACCTGGGGCGAGACCCAGTACTTC.